This TCR beta chain was captured in a study of response to subunit inactivated influenza vaccine. The study's findings and limits: Each seasonal flu vaccination may recruit only limited new T cells, authors suggested.

MiXCR, applied by TCRdb to the RT-PCR reads, yields one record per CDR3 protein. The sample includes 150,000 to 200,000 distinct CDR3 sequences, approximately 12% of them seen just once. With 3 bases clipped from V and 2 bases from J, the junction kept 2 bases outside the gene matches. The CDR3 has 14 residues. Germline loops: CDR1 SEHNR, CDR2 FQNEAQ (reference sequence). Only a few counts were recorded for this clonotype. Its antigen remains unknown. This same sample was also part of a study on T cells expressing NK-cell markers. That work adds: 5'RACE template switching built TCR beta cDNA with unique molecular identifiers. T cells sorted in several experiments were restricted to alpha-beta TCR T cells by an anti-gamma-delta TCR antibody. Top CD8+ clonotypes included the dominant CD3+CD56+NKG2C+ clonotypes in roughly six donors.

Specimen: CD8+ T cells sorted from PBMCs, collected 11 to 12 days after vaccination. The origin of this receptor is a man aged 50 or older who received an inactivated influenza vaccine. The rearrangement joins TRBV7-9 to TRBJ1-2, with 8 bases that match TRBD1. CDR3 residues: CASSLGDRNYGYTF. The CDR3 region has the DNA TGTGCCAGCAGCTTGGGGGACAGGAACTATGGCTACACCTTC.